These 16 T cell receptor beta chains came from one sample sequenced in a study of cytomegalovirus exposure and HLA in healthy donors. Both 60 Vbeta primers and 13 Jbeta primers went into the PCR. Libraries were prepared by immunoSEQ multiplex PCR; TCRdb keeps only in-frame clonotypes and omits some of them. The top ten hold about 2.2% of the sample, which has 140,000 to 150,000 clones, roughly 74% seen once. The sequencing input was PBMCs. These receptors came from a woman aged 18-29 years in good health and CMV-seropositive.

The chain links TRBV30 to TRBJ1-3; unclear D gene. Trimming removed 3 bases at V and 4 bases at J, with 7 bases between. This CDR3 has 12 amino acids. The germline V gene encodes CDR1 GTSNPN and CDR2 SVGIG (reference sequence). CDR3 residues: CAWSRGGNTIYF. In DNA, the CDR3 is TGTGCCTGGAGCCGGGGAGGAAACACCATATATTTT. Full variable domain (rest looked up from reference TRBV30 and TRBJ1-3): SQTIHQWPATLVQPVGSPLSLECTVEGTSNPNLYWYRQAAGRGLQLLFYSVGIGQISSEVPQNLSASRPQDRQFILSSKKLLLSDSGFYLCAWSRGGNTIYFGEGSWLTVV.

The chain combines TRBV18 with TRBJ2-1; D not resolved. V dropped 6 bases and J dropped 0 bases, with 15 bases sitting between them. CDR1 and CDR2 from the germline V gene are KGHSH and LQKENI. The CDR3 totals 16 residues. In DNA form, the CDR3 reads TGTGCCAGCTCCCGAAGCGTCTCGACCTCCTACAATGAGCAGTTCTTC. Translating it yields CASSRSVSTSYNEQFF.

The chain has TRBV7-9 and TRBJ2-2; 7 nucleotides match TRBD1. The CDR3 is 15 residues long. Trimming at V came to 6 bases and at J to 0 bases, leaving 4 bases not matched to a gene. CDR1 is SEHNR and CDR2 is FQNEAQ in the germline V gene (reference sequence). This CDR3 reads CASRETGTNTGELFF. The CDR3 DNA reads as TGTGCCAGCAGGGAGACAGGGACGAACACCGGGGAGCTGTTTTTT.

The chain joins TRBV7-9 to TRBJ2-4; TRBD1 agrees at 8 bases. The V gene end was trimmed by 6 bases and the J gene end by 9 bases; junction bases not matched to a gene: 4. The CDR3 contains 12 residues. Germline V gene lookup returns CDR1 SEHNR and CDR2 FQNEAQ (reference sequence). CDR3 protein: CASRSGGGIQYF. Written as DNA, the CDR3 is TGTGCCAGCAGATCAGGGGGCGGCATTCAGTACTTC.

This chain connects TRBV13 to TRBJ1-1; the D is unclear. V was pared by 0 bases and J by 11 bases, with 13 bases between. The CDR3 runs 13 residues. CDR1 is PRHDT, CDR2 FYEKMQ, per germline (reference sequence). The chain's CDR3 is CASSLGHPRRAFF. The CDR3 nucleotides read TGTGCCAGCAGCTTAGGGCACCCCCGGCGGGCTTTCTTT.

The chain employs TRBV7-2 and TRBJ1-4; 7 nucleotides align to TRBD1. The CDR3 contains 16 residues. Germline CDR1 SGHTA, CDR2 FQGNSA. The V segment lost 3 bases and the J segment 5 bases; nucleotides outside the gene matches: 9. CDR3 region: CASSFKTGTVNEKLFF. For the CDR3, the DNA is TGTGCCAGCAGCTTTAAAACCGGGACAGTGAATGAAAAACTGTTTTTT.

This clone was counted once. The CDR3 is CASSPPRTGSAKNIQYF. The DNA for the CDR3 is TGTGCCAGCAGCCCCCCTCGGACAGGGTCGGCCAAAAACATTCAGTACTTC. The chain combines TRBV7-9 with TRBJ2-4; 8 nucleotides match TRBD1. The CDR3 consists of 17 residues. V lost 5 bases to trimming and J lost 1 base; unmatched junction nucleotides: 10. CDR1 is SEHNR, CDR2 FQNEAQ, per germline (reference sequence).

Here the CDR3 DNA reads TGTGCCAGCAGCTCGAATCGACTAGCAGTGGCCAATGAGCAGTTCTTC. Encoded protein: CASSSNRLAVANEQFF. The chain employs TRBV7-8 and TRBJ2-1; 7 bases are a match to TRBD2. In germline, CDR1 is SGHVS, CDR2 FQNEAQ. There are 16 residues in the CDR3. After removal of 4 bases from V and 6 bases from J, the junction contained 12 bases not matched to a gene.

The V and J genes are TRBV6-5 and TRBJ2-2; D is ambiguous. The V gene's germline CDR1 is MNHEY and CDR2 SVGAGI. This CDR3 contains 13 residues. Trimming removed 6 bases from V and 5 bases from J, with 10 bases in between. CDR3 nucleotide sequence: TGTGCCAGCAGCCGAGGTGGTACCGGGGAGCTGTTTTTT. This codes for CASSRGGTGELFF.

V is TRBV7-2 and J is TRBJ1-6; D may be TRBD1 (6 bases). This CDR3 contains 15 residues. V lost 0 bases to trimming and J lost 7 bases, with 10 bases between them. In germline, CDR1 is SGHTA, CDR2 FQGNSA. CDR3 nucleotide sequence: TGTGCCAGCAGCTTAGCCAGGACAGAAAATTCACCCCTCCACTTT. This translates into CASSLARTENSPLHF.

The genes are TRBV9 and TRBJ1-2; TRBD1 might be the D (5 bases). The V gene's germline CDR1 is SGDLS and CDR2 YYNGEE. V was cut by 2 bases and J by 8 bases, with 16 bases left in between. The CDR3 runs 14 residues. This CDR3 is CASSVTRGKGGYTF. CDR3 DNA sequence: TGTGCCAGCAGCGTGACACGGGGGAAAGGAGGCTACACCTTC.

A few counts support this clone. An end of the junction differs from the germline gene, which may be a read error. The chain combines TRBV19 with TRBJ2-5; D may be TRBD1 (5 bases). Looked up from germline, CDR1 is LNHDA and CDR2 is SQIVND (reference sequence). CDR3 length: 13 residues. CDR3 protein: CATSLLGRETQYF. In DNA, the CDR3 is TGTGCCACTAGTTTGTTGGGGCGGGAGACCCAGTACTTC.

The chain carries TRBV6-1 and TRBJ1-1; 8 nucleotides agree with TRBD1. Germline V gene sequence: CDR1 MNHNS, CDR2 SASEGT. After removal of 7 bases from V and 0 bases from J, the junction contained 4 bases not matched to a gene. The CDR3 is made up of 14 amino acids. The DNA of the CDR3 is TGTGCCAGCACCCGACAGGGGATGAACACTGAAGCTTTCTTT. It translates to CASTRQGMNTEAFF.

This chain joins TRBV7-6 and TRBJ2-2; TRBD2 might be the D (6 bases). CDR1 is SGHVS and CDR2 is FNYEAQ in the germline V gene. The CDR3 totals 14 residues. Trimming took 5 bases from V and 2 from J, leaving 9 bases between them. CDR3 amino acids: CASSRDSNTGELFF. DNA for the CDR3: TGTGCCAGCAGCCGGGACTCTAACACCGGGGAGCTGTTTTTT.

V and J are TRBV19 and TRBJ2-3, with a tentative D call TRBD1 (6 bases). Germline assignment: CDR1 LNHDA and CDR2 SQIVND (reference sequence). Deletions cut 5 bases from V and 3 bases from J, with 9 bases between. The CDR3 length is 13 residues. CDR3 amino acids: CASSLGQTDTQYF. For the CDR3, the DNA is TGTGCCAGTAGTCTCGGACAGACAGATACGCAGTATTTT.

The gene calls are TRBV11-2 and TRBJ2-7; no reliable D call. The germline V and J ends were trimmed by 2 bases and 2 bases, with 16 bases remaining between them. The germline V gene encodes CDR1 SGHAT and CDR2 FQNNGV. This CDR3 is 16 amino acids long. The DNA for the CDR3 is TGTGCCAGCAGCTTAAGTACGAGTCGCCGTACCTACGAGCAGTACTTC. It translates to CASSLSTSRRTYEQYF. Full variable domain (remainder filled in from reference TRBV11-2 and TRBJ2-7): EAGVAQSPRYKIIEKRQSVAFWCNPISGHATLYWYQQILGQGPKLLIQFQNNGVVDDSQLPKDRFSAERLKGVDSTLKIQPAKLEDSAVYLCASSLSTSRRTYEQYFGPGTRLTVT.